The entry below gives a single T cell receptor beta chain sequence along with its context. This table comes from immunoSEQ multiplex PCR, and its TCRdb copy is limited to in-frame clones, with some not included. The sample holds 46,000 or so clones, around 93% seen once. This sample was taken from a study of T cell changes during pregnancy in multiple sclerosis. There are 12 residues in the CDR3. Germline values: CDR1 MDHEN, CDR2 SYDVKM. Trimming left V 5 bases short and J 5 bases short, with 10 bases between. This chain links TRBV28 with TRBJ2-7; D gene unclear. This TCR was sampled from a female donor with multiple sclerosis, enrolled in a pregnancy study. The sample here was CD8+ T cells from peripheral blood mononuclear cells, taken after pregnancy. CDR3 coding DNA: TGTGCCAGCAGTCTTCTGAGCGACGAGCAGTACTTC. Encoded protein: CASSLLSDEQYF.